Detailed here is one T cell receptor (beta chain). The V gene lost 0 bases and the J gene lost 4 bases, with 12 bases spanning the gap. Germline V lookup: CDR1 DFQATT, CDR2 SNEGSKA (reference sequence). The CDR3 contains 14 residues. These data originate in a study of early T cells in non-severe SARS-CoV-2 infection. Unique molecular identifier tags were affixed to discrete cDNA molecules. MiXCR was run by TCRdb on the 5' RACE reads, yielding one entry per CDR3 protein. The sample has tens of thousands of distinct CDR3 sequences; around 10% are singletons. This receptor was identified in an adult who was a healthcare worker with PCR-confirmed SARS-CoV-2 infection or an uninfected control (not recorded which). The specimen comprised whole blood, sampled at baseline. The chain recombines TRBV20-1 with TRBJ1-2, with D perhaps TRBD1 (5 bases). This CDR3 reads CSAREEGRSYGYTF. CDR3 nucleotide sequence: TGCAGTGCTAGAGAGGAGGGACGCTCCTATGGCTACACCTTC.